The clone carrying this T cell receptor beta chain was seen at least ten times. Its antigen remains unidentified. The data are from a study of T cells in Graves' hyperthyroidism and ophthalmopathy. General study results and limits: Most clonotypes expanded in the thyroid (above 0.001) were also present in blood.

Patients having uncontrolled infection, another autoimmune disease, pregnancy or lactation were not included. The authors took PBMCs from 9.5 to 10 ml fresh peripheral blood. The investigators amplified TCR beta CDR3 regions from RNA transcripts. The HTBI set primed first-round TCR CDR3 RT-PCR. TCRdb itself ran the multiplex PCR reads through MiXCR, one entry per CDR3 protein. In the table there are around 540,000 distinct CDR3 sequences, about 16% of which are singletons. Germline-derived CDR1 and CDR2 are SGHNT and YENEEA. The CDR3 runs to 13 residues. The V and J ends lost 5 bases and 6 bases respectively, with 12 bases between them.

The genes are TRBV11-3 and TRBJ2-3; D is uncertain. The material sequenced was blood. The sequence was obtained from a woman under 40 with Graves' ophthalmopathy. In DNA, the CDR3 is TGTGCCAGCAGCCTCCCCTTGGAGGATACGCAGTATTTT. It yields the protein CASSLPLEDTQYF.